The clone carrying this TCR beta chain was counted between two and nine times. The data are from a study of blood T cell repertoires in COVID-19. Germline V gene data show CDR1 as MNHEY and CDR2 as SVGAGI. V gave up 8 bases and J gave up 3 bases, with 11 bases separating them. This CDR3 region has 13 residues. TCRdb's table, derived via immunoSEQ multiplex PCR, lists solely in-frame clones and lacks some. The sample consists of about 130,000 clones, almost 80% of them appearing once. The chain couples TRBV6-5 to TRBJ1-5, with a possible D match to TRBD1 (5 bases). The clonotype was recovered from a man aged 55 to 69 who had recovered from COVID-19. The specimen sequenced was peripheral blood. The CDR3 sequence is CASQAGLNQPQHF. The CDR3 DNA reads as TGTGCCAGCCAAGCGGGGCTCAATCAGCCCCAGCATTTT.